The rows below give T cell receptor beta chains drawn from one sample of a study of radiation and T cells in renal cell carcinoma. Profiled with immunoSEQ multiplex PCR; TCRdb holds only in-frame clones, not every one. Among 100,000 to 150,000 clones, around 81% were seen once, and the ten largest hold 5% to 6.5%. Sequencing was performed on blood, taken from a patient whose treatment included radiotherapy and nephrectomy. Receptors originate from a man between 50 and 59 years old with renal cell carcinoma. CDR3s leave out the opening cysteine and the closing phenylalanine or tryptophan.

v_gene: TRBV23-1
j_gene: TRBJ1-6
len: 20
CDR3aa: ASPPLQVGVPPPSSYNSPLH

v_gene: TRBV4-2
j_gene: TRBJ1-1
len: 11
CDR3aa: ASSPGTVTEAF

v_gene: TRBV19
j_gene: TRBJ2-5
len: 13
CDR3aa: ASSDSHDRWETQY

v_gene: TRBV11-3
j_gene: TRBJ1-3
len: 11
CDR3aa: ASSPAQGNTIY

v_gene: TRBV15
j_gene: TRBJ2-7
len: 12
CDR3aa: ATRSGQGVYEQY

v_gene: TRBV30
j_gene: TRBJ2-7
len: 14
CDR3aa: AWGKGTSGISYEQY

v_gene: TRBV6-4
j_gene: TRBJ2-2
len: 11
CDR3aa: ASSVDSVGELF

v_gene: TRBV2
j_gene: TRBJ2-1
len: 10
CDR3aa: ASSTGGSEQF

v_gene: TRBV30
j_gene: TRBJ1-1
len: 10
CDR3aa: ALTGMNTEAF

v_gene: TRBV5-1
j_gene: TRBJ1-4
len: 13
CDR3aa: ASSLAVGADEKLF

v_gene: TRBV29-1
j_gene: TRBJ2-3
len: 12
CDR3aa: SARTTSFVDTQY

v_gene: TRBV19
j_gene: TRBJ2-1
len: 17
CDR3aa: ASSPHGTGLVTSPNEQF

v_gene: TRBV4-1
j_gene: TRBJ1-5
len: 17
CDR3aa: ASSPGPGQGLGSNQPQH

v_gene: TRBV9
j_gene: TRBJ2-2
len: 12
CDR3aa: ASSVVSGSGELF

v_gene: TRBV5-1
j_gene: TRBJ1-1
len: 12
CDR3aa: ASSLGVPGTEAF

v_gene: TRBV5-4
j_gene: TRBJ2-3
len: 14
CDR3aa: ASSSTLAGGTDTQY

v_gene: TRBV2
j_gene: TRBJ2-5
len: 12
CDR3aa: ASSKWTDQETQY

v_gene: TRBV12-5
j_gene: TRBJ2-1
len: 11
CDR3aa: ASGSDRESGQF

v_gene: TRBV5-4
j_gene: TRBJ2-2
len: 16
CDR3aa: ASSLVGGTGVFTGELF

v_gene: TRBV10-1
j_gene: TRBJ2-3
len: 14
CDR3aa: ASSVRAGFSTDTQY

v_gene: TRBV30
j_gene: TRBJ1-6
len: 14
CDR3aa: AWSVVRPSYNSPLH

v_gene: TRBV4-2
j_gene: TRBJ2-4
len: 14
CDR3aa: ASSQMEERVKNIQY

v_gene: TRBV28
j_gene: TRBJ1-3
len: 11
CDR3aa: ASSFLSGNTIY

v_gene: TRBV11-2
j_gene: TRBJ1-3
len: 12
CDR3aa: ASSQDVSGNTIY

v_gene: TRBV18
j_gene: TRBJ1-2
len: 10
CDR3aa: ASSPPGDGYT

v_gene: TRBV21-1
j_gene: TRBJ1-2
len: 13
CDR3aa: ASSKGAGTANGYT

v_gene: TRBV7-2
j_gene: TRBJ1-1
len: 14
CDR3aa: ASSFHDDPFNTEAF

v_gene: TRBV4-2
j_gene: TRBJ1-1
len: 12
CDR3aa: ASSQAELSTEAF

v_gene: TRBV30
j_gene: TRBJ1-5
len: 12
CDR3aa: AWSVSRYNQPQH

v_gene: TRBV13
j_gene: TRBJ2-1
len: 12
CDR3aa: ASSLAVSYNEQF

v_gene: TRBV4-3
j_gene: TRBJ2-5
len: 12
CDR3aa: ASSQDGFQETQY

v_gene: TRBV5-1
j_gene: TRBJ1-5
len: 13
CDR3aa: ASSLTGATGQPQH

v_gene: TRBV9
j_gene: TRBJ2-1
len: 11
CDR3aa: ASSVAPTDEQF

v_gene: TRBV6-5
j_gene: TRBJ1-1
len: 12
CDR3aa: ASSYVQENTEAF

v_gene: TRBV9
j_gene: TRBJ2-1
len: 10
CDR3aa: ASSPRHNEQF

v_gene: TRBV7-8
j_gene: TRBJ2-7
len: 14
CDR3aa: ASSRSIGTEDYEQY

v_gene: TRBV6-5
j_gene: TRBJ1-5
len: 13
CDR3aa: ASSYAYDGGQPQH